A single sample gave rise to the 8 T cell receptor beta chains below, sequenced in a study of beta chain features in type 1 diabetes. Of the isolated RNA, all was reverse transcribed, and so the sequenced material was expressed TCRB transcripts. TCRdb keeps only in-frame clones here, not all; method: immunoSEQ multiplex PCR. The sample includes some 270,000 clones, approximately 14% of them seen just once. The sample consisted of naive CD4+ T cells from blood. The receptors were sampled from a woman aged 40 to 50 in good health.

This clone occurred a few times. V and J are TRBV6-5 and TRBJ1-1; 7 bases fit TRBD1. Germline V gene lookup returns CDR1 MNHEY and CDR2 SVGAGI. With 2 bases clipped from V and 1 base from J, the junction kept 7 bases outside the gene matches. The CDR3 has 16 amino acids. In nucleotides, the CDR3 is TGTGCCAGCAGTTACGGCGACAGGGACCGGAACACTGAAGCTTTCTTT. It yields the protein CASSYGDRDRNTEAFF.

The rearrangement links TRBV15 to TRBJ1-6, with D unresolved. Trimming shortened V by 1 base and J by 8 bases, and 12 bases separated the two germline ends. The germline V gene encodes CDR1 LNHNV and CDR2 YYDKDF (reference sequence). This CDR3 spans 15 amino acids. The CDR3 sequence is CATSRALGSDSPLHF. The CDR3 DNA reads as TGTGCCACCAGCAGAGCTCTGGGTAGCGATTCACCCCTCCACTTT.

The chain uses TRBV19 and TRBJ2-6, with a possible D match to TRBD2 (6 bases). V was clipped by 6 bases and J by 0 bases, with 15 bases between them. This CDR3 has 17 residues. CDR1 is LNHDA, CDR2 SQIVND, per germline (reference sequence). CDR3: CASSSRELPSGANVLTF. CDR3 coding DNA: TGTGCCAGTAGCAGCCGGGAGCTTCCCTCTGGGGCCAACGTCCTGACTTTC.

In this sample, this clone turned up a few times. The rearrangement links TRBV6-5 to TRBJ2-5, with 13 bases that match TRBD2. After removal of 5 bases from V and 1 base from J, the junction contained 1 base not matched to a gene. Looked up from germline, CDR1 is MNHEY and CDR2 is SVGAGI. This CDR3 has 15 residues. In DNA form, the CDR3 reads TGTGCCAGCAGTAGACTAGCGGGGGGCCAAGAGACCCAGTACTTC. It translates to CASSRLAGGQETQYF.

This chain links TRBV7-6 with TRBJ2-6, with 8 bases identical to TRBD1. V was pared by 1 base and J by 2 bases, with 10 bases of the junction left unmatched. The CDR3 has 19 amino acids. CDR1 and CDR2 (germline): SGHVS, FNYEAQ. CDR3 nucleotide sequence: TGTGCCAGCAGCTTAGTCGCAACAGGGGGAAAGACTGGGGCCAACGTCCTGACTTTC. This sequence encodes CASSLVATGGKTGANVLTF.

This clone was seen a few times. The CDR3: CASSLSGASYNEQFF. The CDR3 DNA reads as TGTGCCAGTAGTCTTAGCGGGGCCTCCTACAATGAGCAGTTCTTC. The chain is built from TRBV19 and TRBJ2-1; 8 bases match TRBD2. The CDR3 consists of 15 residues. Losses at the gene ends were 5 bases for V and 0 bases for J; bases not matched to a gene: 3. Germline-derived CDR1 and CDR2 are LNHDA and SQIVND (reference sequence). The whole variable domain, filled in from reference TRBV19 and TRBJ2-1, reads DGGITQSPKYLFRKEGQNVTLSCEQNLNHDAMYWYRQDPGQGLRLIYYSQIVNDFQKGDIAEGYSVSREKKESFPLTVTSAQKNPTAFYLCASSLSGASYNEQFFGPGTRLTVL.

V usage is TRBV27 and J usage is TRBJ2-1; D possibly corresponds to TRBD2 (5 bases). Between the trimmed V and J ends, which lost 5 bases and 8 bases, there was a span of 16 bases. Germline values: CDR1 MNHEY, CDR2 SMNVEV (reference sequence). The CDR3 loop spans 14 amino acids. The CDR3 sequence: CASSPRTWSDEQFF. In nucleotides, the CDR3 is TGTGCCAGCAGTCCGAGGACTTGGTCAGATGAGCAGTTCTTC.

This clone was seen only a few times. The CDR3 coding sequence is TGTGCCAGCAGCTCGCGGGGGGGACAGGCAACTAATGAAAAACTGTTTTTT. This sequence encodes CASSSRGGQATNEKLFF. The chain uses TRBV7-2 and TRBJ1-4; 8 bases fit TRBD1. The CDR3 has 17 residues. From germline, CDR1 is SGHTA and CDR2 FQGNSA. Unmatched junction bases numbered 7, after V lost 4 bases and J lost 0 bases.